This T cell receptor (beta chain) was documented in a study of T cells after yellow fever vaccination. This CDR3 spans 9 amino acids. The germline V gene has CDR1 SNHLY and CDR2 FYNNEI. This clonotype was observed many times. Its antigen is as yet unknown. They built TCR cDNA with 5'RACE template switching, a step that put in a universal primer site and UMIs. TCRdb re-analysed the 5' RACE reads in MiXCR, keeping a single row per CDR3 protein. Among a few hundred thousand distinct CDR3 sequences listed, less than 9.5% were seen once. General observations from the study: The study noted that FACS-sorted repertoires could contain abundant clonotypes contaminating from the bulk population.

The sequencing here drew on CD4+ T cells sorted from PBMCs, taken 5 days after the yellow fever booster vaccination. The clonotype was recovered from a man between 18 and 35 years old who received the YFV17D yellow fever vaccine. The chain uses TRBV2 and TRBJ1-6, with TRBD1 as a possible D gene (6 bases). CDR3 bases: TGTGCACGGGGGCACCCCCTCCACTTT. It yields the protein CARGHPLHF.